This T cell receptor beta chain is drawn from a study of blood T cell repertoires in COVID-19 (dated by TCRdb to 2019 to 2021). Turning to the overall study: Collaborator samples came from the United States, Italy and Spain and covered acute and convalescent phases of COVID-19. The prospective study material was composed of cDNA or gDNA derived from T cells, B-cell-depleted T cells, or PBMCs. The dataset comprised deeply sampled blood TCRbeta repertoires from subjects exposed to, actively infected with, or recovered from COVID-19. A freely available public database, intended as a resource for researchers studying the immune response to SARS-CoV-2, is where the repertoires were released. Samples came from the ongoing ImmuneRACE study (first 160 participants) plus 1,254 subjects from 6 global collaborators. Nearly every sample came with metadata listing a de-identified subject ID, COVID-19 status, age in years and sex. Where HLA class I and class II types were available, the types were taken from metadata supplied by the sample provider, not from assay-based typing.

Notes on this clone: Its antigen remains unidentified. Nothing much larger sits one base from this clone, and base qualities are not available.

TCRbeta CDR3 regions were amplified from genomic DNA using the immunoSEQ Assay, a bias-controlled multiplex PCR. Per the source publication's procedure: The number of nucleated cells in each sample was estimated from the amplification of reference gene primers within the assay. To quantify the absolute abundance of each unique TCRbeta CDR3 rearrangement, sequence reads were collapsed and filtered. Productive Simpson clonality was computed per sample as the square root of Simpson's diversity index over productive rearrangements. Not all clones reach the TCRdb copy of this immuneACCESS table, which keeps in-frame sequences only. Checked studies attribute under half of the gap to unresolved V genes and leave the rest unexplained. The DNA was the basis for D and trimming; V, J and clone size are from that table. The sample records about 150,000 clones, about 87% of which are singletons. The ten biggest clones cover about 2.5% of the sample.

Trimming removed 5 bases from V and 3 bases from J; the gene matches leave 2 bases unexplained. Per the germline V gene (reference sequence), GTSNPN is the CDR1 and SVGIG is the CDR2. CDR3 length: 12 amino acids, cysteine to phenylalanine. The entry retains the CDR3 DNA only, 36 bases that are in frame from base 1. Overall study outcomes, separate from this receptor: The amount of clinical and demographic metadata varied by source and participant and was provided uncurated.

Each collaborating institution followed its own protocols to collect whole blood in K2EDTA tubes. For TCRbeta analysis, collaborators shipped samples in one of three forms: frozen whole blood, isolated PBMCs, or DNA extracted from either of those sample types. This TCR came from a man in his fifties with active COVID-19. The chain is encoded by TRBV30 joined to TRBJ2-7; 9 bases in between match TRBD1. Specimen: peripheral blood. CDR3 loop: CAWGTGYYEQYF. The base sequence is TGTGCCTGGGGGACAGGGTACTACGAGCAGTACTTC.